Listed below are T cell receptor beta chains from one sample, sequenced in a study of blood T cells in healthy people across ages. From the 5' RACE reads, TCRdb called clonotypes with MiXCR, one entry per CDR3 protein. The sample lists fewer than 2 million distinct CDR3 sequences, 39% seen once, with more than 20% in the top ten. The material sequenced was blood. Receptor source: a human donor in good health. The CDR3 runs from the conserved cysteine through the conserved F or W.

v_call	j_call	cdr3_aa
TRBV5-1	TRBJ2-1	CASSSPRQSSYNEQFF
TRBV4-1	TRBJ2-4	CASSPDRNKQYF
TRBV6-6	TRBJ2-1	CATDGGHDNEQFF
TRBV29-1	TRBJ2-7	CSVGSPVEQYF
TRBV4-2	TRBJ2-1	CASSQWLQSEQFF
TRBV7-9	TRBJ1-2	CASSPTGFGYTF
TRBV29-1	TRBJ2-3	CSVDAPSDTQYF
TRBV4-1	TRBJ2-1	CASSLSTVKFF
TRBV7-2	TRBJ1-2	CASSIPGYGYTF
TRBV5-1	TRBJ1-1	CASRRRGLSGTEAFF
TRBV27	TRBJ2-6	CASSPADIRHNVLTF